What follows are 10 T cell receptor beta chains derived from one specimen sequenced in a study of blood T cell repertoires in COVID-19. Profiling relied on immunoSEQ multiplex PCR, and the TCRdb table lists in-frame clones only, not all of them. The sample shows over 120,000 clones, roughly four fifths of them seen only once. The sequenced sample was peripheral blood. Receptor source: a woman aged 50 to 60 with active or convalescent COVID-19.

The rearrangement uses TRBV11-1 and TRBJ2-5; 9 bases align to TRBD1. The ends lost 5 bases at V and 7 bases at J; junction bases unmatched: 14. This CDR3 comprises 16 residues. Germline V gene data show CDR1 as SGHAT and CDR2 as FQDESV (reference sequence). DNA of the CDR3: TGTGCCAGCAGCCCAACCGGACAGGGGCACGAAGGGACCCAGTACTTC. This sequence encodes CASSPTGQGHEGTQYF.

This sequence joins TRBV7-9 and TRBJ2-5; 9 nucleotides match TRBD2. The CDR3 runs to 15 residues. Germline values: CDR1 SEHNR, CDR2 FQNEAQ (reference sequence). J gave up 2 bases and V 4 bases, and 5 bases lay outside the gene matches. DNA of the CDR3: TGTGCCAGCAGCTCGCGGGGGGGGCTACAAGAGACCCAGTACTTC. Residues: CASSSRGGLQETQYF.

The chain joins TRBV2 to TRBJ2-3, with a tentative D call TRBD2 (6 bases). The CDR3 runs to 13 residues. Germline CDR1 reads SNHLY; CDR2 reads FYNNEI. V dropped 10 bases and J dropped 2 bases, with 13 bases sitting between them. CDR3 DNA sequence: TGTGCCACCCTGAGGGACTCCACAGATACGCAGTATTTT. As protein: CATLRDSTDTQYF.

The rearrangement uses TRBV19 and TRBJ1-4; 7 nucleotides agree with TRBD1. Germline CDR1 reads LNHDA; CDR2 reads SQIVND (reference sequence). The CDR3 loop spans 15 amino acids. J was trimmed by 8 bases and V by 5 bases; bases with no gene match: 11. The CDR3 coding sequence is TGTGCCAGTAGTCCCCAGGGGGACTGGGGAGAAAAACTGTTTTTT. Translating it yields CASSPQGDWGEKLFF.

The chain recombines TRBV6-1 with TRBJ2-1; TRBD2 aligns across 13 bases. V shed 3 bases, J shed 4 bases, and the junction held 6 bases outside the gene matches. The CDR3 consists of 17 residues. The germline gives CDR1 MNHNS, CDR2 SASEGT. The CDR3 DNA is TGTGCCAGCAGTGATACGGGACTAGCGGGGCCTTACAATGAGCAGTTCTTC. It specifies CASSDTGLAGPYNEQFF.

The chain recombines TRBV3-1 (or the pseudogene TRBV3-2) with TRBJ2-1; possibly TRBD2 for D (5 bases). Trimming removed 2 bases from V and 10 bases from J, with 15 bases in between. The CDR3 has 14 residues. Germline CDR1 is LGHDT and CDR2 is YNNKEL (reference sequence). The CDR3 reads CASSQNSGSQEQFF. DNA of the CDR3: TGTGCCAGCAGCCAAAATTCGGGGTCCCAAGAGCAGTTCTTC.

The sample holds a few counts of this clone. The chain has TRBV3-1 (or the pseudogene TRBV3-2) and TRBJ2-7; 11 positions match TRBD1. Germline CDR1 LGHDT, CDR2 YNNKEL (reference sequence). Trimming took 2 bases from V and 3 from J; bases not matched to a gene: 9. This CDR3 contains 17 residues. CDR3: CASSQPRRTGGLYEQYF. Written as DNA, the CDR3 is TGTGCCAGCAGCCAACCCCGAAGGACAGGGGGCCTCTACGAGCAGTACTTC.

The chain couples TRBV7-2 to TRBJ2-2; D not resolved. Germline V CDR1 and CDR2: SGHTA, FQGNSA. This CDR3 contains 15 residues. Trimming took 1 base from V and 1 from J, leaving 7 bases between them. CDR3 loop: CASSLDLLNTGELFF. CDR3 DNA: TGTGCCAGCAGCTTAGATCTATTGAACACCGGGGAGCTGTTTTTT.

The chain recombines TRBV2 with TRBJ2-7; D ambiguous. Germline values: CDR1 SNHLY, CDR2 FYNNEI. V was trimmed by 5 bases and J by 4 bases, leaving 9 bases between them. This CDR3 is 12 amino acids long. The CDR3 coding sequence is TGTGCCAGCAGTTGGCAAGATTACGAGCAGTACTTC. Amino acids: CASSWQDYEQYF.

CDR3 DNA sequence: TGCGCCAGCAGTCTTAGGAGAGGGAGATCCTACAATGAGCAGTTCTTC. Protein product: CASSLRRGRSYNEQFF. The chain combines TRBV23-1 with TRBJ2-1, with D maybe TRBD2 (5 bases). TRBV23-1 is filed as an ORF, its function uncertain. Trimming shortened V by 4 bases and J by 1 base, and 14 bases separated the two germline ends. The CDR3 has 16 amino acids.